Below are 25 T cell receptor beta chains sequenced from a single sample in a study of T cell responses to AZD1222 COVID-19 vaccine. Data came from immunoSEQ multiplex PCR; TCRdb stores just in-frame clones and leaves some out. The sample yields fewer than 200,000 clones, approximately 89% seen once. Specimen: peripheral blood, collected 28 days after the second AZD1222 dose. The receptors were sampled from an adult who received the AZD1222 COVID-19 vaccine.

The chain employs TRBV19 and TRBJ1-1, with TRBD1 identical over 8 bases. V lost 3 bases, J lost 1 base, and 7 bases stayed unmatched. The length of the CDR3 is 16 residues. From germline, CDR1 is LNHDA and CDR2 SQIVND (reference sequence). As DNA, the CDR3 is TGTGCCAGTAGTATCCGGACAGGGTATCGGAACACTGAAGCTTTCTTT. Residues: CASSIRTGYRNTEAFF.

The J gene is TRBJ1-5, the V gene TRBV19, with 10 bases identical to TRBD1. This CDR3 spans 16 amino acids. Trimming at V came to 4 bases and at J to 1 base, leaving 4 bases not matched to a gene. The V gene's germline CDR1 is LNHDA and CDR2 SQIVND (reference sequence). The CDR3 loop reads CASSTLDRGSNQPQHF. The CDR3 DNA is TGTGCCAGTAGTACCCTGGACAGGGGGAGCAATCAGCCCCAGCATTTT. Full variable domain (remainder filled in from reference TRBV19 and TRBJ1-5): DGGITQSPKYLFRKEGQNVTLSCEQNLNHDAMYWYRQDPGQGLRLIYYSQIVNDFQKGDIAEGYSVSREKKESFPLTVTSAQKNPTAFYLCASSTLDRGSNQPQHFGDGTRLSIL.

The chain has TRBV21-1 and TRBJ2-3; the table's D call, TRBD1, was not checked against the DNA. TRBV21-1 is noted as a pseudogene. The CDR3 covers 16 residues. This CDR3 reads CASSTRTAPHTDTQYF. The CDR3 DNA is TGTGCCAGCAGCACCAGGACAGCCCCACACACAGATACGCAGTATTTT.

The rearrangement links TRBV7-9 to TRBJ2-3; 13 bases map to TRBD2. Germline V CDR1 and CDR2: SEHNR, FQNEAQ (reference sequence). The CDR3 totals 17 residues. V lost 4 bases to trimming and J lost 5 bases; unmatched junction nucleotides: 9. The CDR3, as DNA: TGTGCCAGCAGCTCGCTGACTAGCGGGGGGCAGCTAGATACGCAGTATTTT. Translated: CASSSLTSGGQLDTQYF.

This clone is a singleton in its sample. This sequence joins TRBV27 and TRBJ2-7; 10 positions agree with TRBD1. CDR1 and CDR2 (germline): MNHEY, SMNVEV (reference sequence). The V segment lost 8 bases and the J segment 3 bases; nucleotides outside the gene matches: 4. The CDR3 has 13 residues. CDR3 residues: CASSGTGDYEQYF. The CDR3 DNA follows: TGTGCCAGCTCCGGGACAGGGGACTACGAGCAGTACTTC.

This chain joins TRBV7-2 and TRBJ2-1; TRBD2 matches at 8 bases. The CDR3 runs to 17 residues. The germline gives CDR1 SGHTA, CDR2 FQGNSA. V gave up 1 base and J gave up 9 bases; unmatched junction bases: 14. The CDR3 sequence is CASSLGWSGGWGVEQFF. CDR3 sequence (DNA): TGTGCCAGCAGCTTAGGTTGGAGCGGGGGCTGGGGGGTTGAGCAGTTCTTC.

In DNA, the CDR3 is TGTGCCAGCAGCGCAGGGGACGGATACTATGGCTACACCTTC. Protein sequence: CASSAGDGYYGYTF. The rearrangement joins TRBV7-2 to TRBJ1-2, with D perhaps TRBD1 (6 bases). The CDR3 has 14 amino acids. Germline values: CDR1 SGHTA, CDR2 FQGNSA. V lost 5 bases and J lost 3, with 13 bases in between.

This rearrangement joins TRBV19 to TRBJ1-2; 7 bases match TRBD1. CDR3 length equals 15 residues. Trimming removed 5 bases from V and 2 bases from J; junction bases left unmatched: 8. CDR1 LNHDA and CDR2 SQIVND come from the germline V gene (reference sequence). The CDR3 sequence is CASSYRDRENYGYTF. In DNA, the CDR3 is TGTGCCAGTAGTTACCGGGACAGAGAAAACTATGGCTACACCTTC.

The rearrangement uses TRBV19 and TRBJ2-1, with D possibly being TRBD1 or TRBD2 (6 bases each). V was pared by 0 bases and J by 7 bases, with 10 bases between. Looked up from germline, CDR1 is LNHDA and CDR2 is SQIVND (reference sequence). This CDR3 has 14 amino acids. The CDR3 nucleotides are TGTGCCAGTAGTATAGATCGGGGGCGGAATGAGCAGTTCTTC. It specifies CASSIDRGRNEQFF.

The V call is TRBV18, the J call TRBJ2-1, with 16 bases aligning to TRBD2. Germline trimming cut 5 bases from V and 8 bases from J; bases unmatched to any gene: 6. The germline V gene has CDR1 KGHSH and CDR2 LQKENI. The CDR3 loop spans 16 amino acids. CDR3 amino acids: CASSRTGTSGGDEQFF. The CDR3 DNA follows: TGTGCCAGCTCAAGGACCGGGACTAGCGGGGGGGATGAGCAGTTCTTC.

This chain joins TRBV6-2 or TRBV6-3 and TRBJ2-5, with D tentatively TRBD2 (5 bases). There are 14 residues in the CDR3. The V end lost 5 bases, the J end lost 5 bases, and 15 bases lay between the germline ends. The germline gives CDR1 MNHEY, CDR2 SVGEGT. The DNA for the CDR3 is TGTGCCAGCAGTCCCGGAATCAGAGGGGAGACCCAGTACTTC. Translation: CASSPGIRGETQYF.

This clone has a handful of counts. The chain employs TRBV2 and TRBJ1-2; D might be TRBD1 (6 bases). The CDR3 extends over 13 amino acids. From germline, CDR1 is SNHLY and CDR2 FYNNEI. V was trimmed by 4 bases and J by 1 base, leaving 7 bases between them. This CDR3 reads CASSGQVNYGYTF. In DNA form, the CDR3 reads TGTGCCAGCAGTGGACAGGTTAACTATGGCTACACCTTC.

On this clone: The same CDR3 can be traced to other DNA sequences in this sample. The chain uses TRBV5-1 and TRBJ2-5, with D perhaps matching TRBD1 (5 bases). The germline CDR1 and CDR2 sequences are SGHRS and YFSETQ. V was pared by 1 base and J by 2 bases, with 9 bases between. This CDR3 has 14 residues. The CDR3 DNA follows: TGCGCCAGCAGCTTGACAGGCTCACAAGAGACCCAGTACTTC. It specifies CASSLTGSQETQYF.

The CDR3 DNA is TGCGCCAGCAGCCCCAAGAAGGGGGCGGGCACCGGGGAGCTGTTTTTT. It specifies CASSPKKGAGTGELFF. V and J are TRBV4-3 and TRBJ2-2; 7 bases line up with TRBD1. V gave up 4 bases and J gave up 4 bases; unmatched junction bases: 9. The CDR3 spans 16 residues. Per the germline V gene, CDR1 is LGHNA and CDR2 is YSLEER.

The J gene is TRBJ2-1, the V gene TRBV24-1; the match to TRBD2 covers 14 bases. The CDR3 extends over 15 amino acids. Germline loops: CDR1 KGHDR, CDR2 SFDVKD. V lost 5 bases, J lost 8 bases, and 4 bases stayed unmatched. The CDR3 sequence: CATSVGTSGSDEQFF. In DNA, the CDR3 is TGTGCCACCAGTGTCGGGACTAGCGGGAGTGATGAGCAGTTCTTC.

The count of this clone is one. The chain couples TRBV4-1 to TRBJ1-1; 7 nucleotides match TRBD1. Germline V gives CDR1 MGHRA, CDR2 YSYEKL. The CDR3 runs to 17 residues. The V gene end was trimmed by 1 base and the J gene end by 3 bases; junction bases not matched to a gene: 11. The CDR3 reads CASSQGMTGFQDTEAFF. CDR3 bases: TGCGCCAGCAGCCAAGGGATGACAGGGTTTCAGGACACTGAAGCTTTCTTT.

V and J are TRBV5-1 and TRBJ1-5, with D perhaps TRBD1 (6 bases). The germline V and J ends were trimmed by 9 bases and 0 bases, with 25 bases remaining between them. Germline V gene sequence: CDR1 SGHRS, CDR2 YFSETQ. CDR3 length equals 18 residues. The CDR3 nucleotides read TGCGCCATCTACAGGGTGGGGCTAGGGCTGAATAGCAATCAGCCCCAGCATTTT. Amino acids: CAIYRVGLGLNSNQPQHF.

This clone was observed a handful of times. The chain employs TRBV7-3 and TRBJ1-3, with D possibly matching TRBD1 (5 bases). V lost 2 bases to trimming and J lost 2 bases, with 7 bases between them. CDR1 is SGHTA, CDR2 FQGTGA, per germline. The CDR3 length is 14 residues. The CDR3 region has the DNA TGTGCCAGCAGCTTAGGGGGTGCTGGAAACACCATATATTTT. Translated, it gives CASSLGGAGNTIYF.

This clone came up a few times. The V and J genes are TRBV7-3 and TRBJ1-1, with D possibly matching TRBD1 (5 bases). The CDR3 totals 14 residues. Looked up from germline, CDR1 is SGHTA and CDR2 is FQGTGA. The germline V and J ends were trimmed by 2 bases and 5 bases, with 12 bases remaining between them. This CDR3 reads CASSLGPGSTEAFF. The CDR3 bases are TGTGCCAGCAGCTTAGGCCCAGGGTCTACTGAAGCTTTCTTT.

This chain connects TRBV20-1 to TRBJ1-2; D not resolved. With 6 bases removed from V and 0 bases from J, the gap between germline ends came to 5 bases. This CDR3 has 11 residues. Germline loops: CDR1 DFQATT, CDR2 SNEGSKA (reference sequence). The CDR3 here is CSAPTNYGYTF. Written as DNA, the CDR3 is TGCAGTGCCCCTACTAACTATGGCTACACCTTC.

The V gene is TRBV3-1 (or the pseudogene TRBV3-2), the J gene TRBJ2-5, with 10 bases matching TRBD2. This CDR3 region has 16 residues. Per germline, CDR1 LGHDT and CDR2 YNNKEL (reference sequence). The ends lost 3 bases at V and 1 base at J; junction bases unmatched: 5. For the CDR3, the DNA is TGTGCCAGCAGCCACTTACTAGCGGGAAGCCAAGAGACCCAGTACTTC. This encodes CASSHLLAGSQETQYF.

The chain employs TRBV30 and TRBJ1-2; 7 bases are shared with TRBD1. Germline-derived CDR1 and CDR2 are GTSNPN and SVGIG (reference sequence). Trimming cost V 3 bases and J 3 bases; bases outside gene matches: 7. The CDR3 sequence is 14 residues long. CDR3 bases: TGTGCCTGGAGCCAACAGGGGTGGTACTATGGCTACACCTTC. It specifies CAWSQQGWYYGYTF.

The chain is built from TRBV2 and TRBJ1-1, with 9 bases fitting TRBD1. J was trimmed by 5 bases and V by 6 bases; bases with no gene match: 10. This CDR3 spans 15 amino acids. Germline CDR1 is SNHLY and CDR2 is FYNNEI. The CDR3 spells CASSEQGARRTEAFF. The CDR3 nucleotides are TGTGCCAGCAGCGAACAGGGGGCGCGAAGGACTGAAGCTTTCTTT.

The chain recombines TRBV5-4 with TRBJ2-7; D is perhaps TRBD1 or TRBD2 (5 bases each). V gave up 0 bases and J gave up 0 bases, with 10 bases separating them. This CDR3 spans 15 amino acids. Germline V gives CDR1 SGHNT, CDR2 YYREEE (reference sequence). DNA of the CDR3: TGTGCCAGCAGCTTGGAAAGGGGACCCTCCTACGAGCAGTACTTC. This translates into CASSLERGPSYEQYF.

This clone has a single count. The chain carries TRBV7-8 and TRBJ2-7; D remains unclear. The length of the CDR3 is 16 residues. Deletions cut 7 bases from V and 2 bases from J, with 21 bases between. Germline assignment: CDR1 SGHVS and CDR2 FQNEAQ. The CDR3 loop is CASIKTTLSAAYEQYF. In DNA form, the CDR3 reads TGTGCCAGCATCAAAACGACCCTGTCCGCCGCCTACGAGCAGTACTTC.